Listed below are T cell receptor beta chains from one sample, sequenced in a study of shared clonotypes between healthy human individuals. Assay: immunoSEQ multiplex PCR; the TCRdb copy retains only in-frame clones and omits some. The sample shows approximately 740,000 clones, 74% of them seen only once. Sequences were obtained from memory CD4+ T cells sorted from blood. The source is a woman between 25 and 40 years old in good health. CDR3s include the opening cysteine and the closing phenylalanine or tryptophan. The D gene is left open where the match is weak. Expanded clones get a size class; other rows say once, few or many, or leave the size out.

>NA|TRBJ1-1|NA|TRBV5-4
TGTGCCAGCAGCTTTTCCCGGGTCTCTGAAGCTTTCTTT
CASSFSRVSEAFF
>TRBD2|TRBJ2-1|once|TRBV29-1
TGCAGCGTTGTTAGACTAGCGGGACCCTACAATGAGCAGTTCTTC
CSVVRLAGPYNEQFF
>NA|TRBJ1-1|NA|TRBV6-5
TGTGCCAGCAGTCCAGGGCTGAACACTGAAGCTTTCTTT
CASSPGLNTEAFF
>NA|TRBJ2-2|NA|TRBV2
TGTGCCAGCAGTAGGAACACCGGGGAGCTGTTTTTT
CASSRNTGELFF
>TRBD1|TRBJ1-4|NA|TRBV5-1
TGCGCCAGCAGCTTCGGACAGGGACAGGAAAAACTGTTTTTT
CASSFGQGQEKLFF
>TRBD1|TRBJ1-5|NA|TRBV19
TGTGCCAGTCATGTTGCGGCAGGGGGCGGGAATCAGCCCCAGCATTTT
CASHVAAGGGNQPQHF
>NA|TRBJ2-3|NA|TRBV2
TGTGCCAGCAGACCGGGATTCGGGACAGATACGCAGTATTTT
CASRPGFGTDTQYF
>NA|TRBJ2-7|few|TRBV15
TGTGCCACCAGCCCCCGGGGCCCAGGATCCGAGCAGTACTTC
CATSPRGPGSEQYF
>NA|TRBJ1-1|NA|TRBV5-4
TGTGCCAGCAGCTTGGTTGGCAGGGTGGCTGAAGCTTTCTTT
CASSLVGRVAEAFF
>TRBD2|TRBJ2-1|NA|TRBV19
TGTGCCAGTAGTATAGTTGGACTAGCGGAGAAGGATGAGCAGTTCTTC
CASSIVGLAEKDEQFF
>NA|TRBJ2-3|NA|TRBV5-1
TGCGCCAGCAGCTTGGCCAGCGGGAGCACAGATACGCAGTATTTT
CASSLASGSTDTQYF
>TRBD2|TRBJ2-7|NA|TRBV2
TGTGCCAGCAGGGGGACTAGCGGGAAAGGATACGAGCAGTACTTC
CASRGTSGKGYEQYF
>NA|TRBJ2-3|NA|TRBV7-9
TGTGCCAGCAGCTTAGGGACTGGCACAGATACGCAGTATTTT
CASSLGTGTDTQYF
>TRBD2|TRBJ2-1|NA|TRBV5-1
TGCGCCAGCAGCTGGTCCGAACTAGCGGATGCGGGGGAGCAGTTCTTC
CASSWSELADAGEQFF
>NA|TRBJ1-5|NA|TRBV4-1
TGCGCCAGCAGCCAACTGGGGGGGTTGGGCCAGCCCCAGCATTTT
CASSQLGGLGQPQHF
>NA|TRBJ1-5|NA|TRBV6-1
TGTGCCAGCAGAACGGTCGGGGGTCAGCCCCAGCATTTT
CASRTVGGQPQHF
>NA|TRBJ2-1|NA|TRBV28
TGTGCCAGCAGTTTATCTGCGGGAACTTACAATGAGCAGTTCTTC
CASSLSAGTYNEQFF
>TRBD2|TRBJ2-1|NA|TRBV6-1
TGTGCCAGCAGCCTAGCGGGGTCCTACAATGAGCAGTTCTTC
CASSLAGSYNEQFF
>TRBD1|TRBJ1-1|NA|TRBV2
TGTGCCAGCAGTGGACAGGGAGGAGGCACTGAAGCTTTCTTT
CASSGQGGGTEAFF
>TRBD2|TRBJ2-1|NA|TRBV14
TGTGCCAGCAGCTCCCTCGCGGGGGCCTACAATGAGCAGTTCTTC
CASSSLAGAYNEQFF
>TRBD1|TRBJ1-5|NA|TRBV28
TGTGCCAGCAGACCCCTCGGGACAGGGAATCAGCCCCAGCATTTT
CASRPLGTGNQPQHF
>NA|TRBJ2-1|NA|TRBV5-1
TGCGCCAGCAGCTTGGTCAGGGACCATGAGCAGTTCTTC
CASSLVRDHEQFF
>NA|TRBJ1-2|NA|TRBV30
TGTGCCTGGAGTAGGTCCCAGGCGAATGGCTACACCTTC
CAWSRSQANGYTF
>NA|TRBJ1-2|once|TRBV29-1
TGCAGCGTTGAAGCCAGGGATTATAACTATGGCTACACCTTC
CSVEARDYNYGYTF
>TRBD2|TRBJ2-1|few|TRBV7-2
TGTGCCAGCAGCTCGGTAGGGCTAGCGGGAGGAAATGAGCAGTTCTTC
CASSSVGLAGGNEQFF
>NA|TRBJ2-7|NA|TRBV6-5
TGTGCCAGCAGTTACAGGGGGGACAGCTTAACCTACGAGCAGTACTTC
CASSYRGDSLTYEQYF
>NA|TRBJ1-1|NA|TRBV10-2
TGCGCCAGCAGTGAGTCTAGGGACAAGAACACTGAAGCTTTCTTT
CASSESRDKNTEAFF
>TRBD1|TRBJ2-1|NA|TRBV6-5
TGTGCCAGCAGTTACTCGACAGGGATATACAATGAGCAGTTCTTC
CASSYSTGIYNEQFF
>TRBD2|TRBJ2-2|NA|TRBV9
TGTGCCAGCAGCGTAGGTTTAGCGGGAGTCACCGGGGAGCTGTTTTTT
CASSVGLAGVTGELFF
>NA|TRBJ2-7|few|TRBV11-1
TGTGCCAGCAGCTCCCCAGAGATATACGAGCAGTACTTC
CASSSPEIYEQYF
>TRBD2|TRBJ2-3|NA|TRBV25-1
TGTGCCAGCAGACGACTAGCGGGCACAGATACGCAGTATTTT
CASRRLAGTDTQYF
>NA|TRBJ2-6|NA|TRBV4-1
TGCGCCAGCAGTCCTAAGGGGGGCTCTAGGACGAAGTCTGGGGCCAACGTCCTGACTTTC
CASSPKGGSRTKSGANVLTF